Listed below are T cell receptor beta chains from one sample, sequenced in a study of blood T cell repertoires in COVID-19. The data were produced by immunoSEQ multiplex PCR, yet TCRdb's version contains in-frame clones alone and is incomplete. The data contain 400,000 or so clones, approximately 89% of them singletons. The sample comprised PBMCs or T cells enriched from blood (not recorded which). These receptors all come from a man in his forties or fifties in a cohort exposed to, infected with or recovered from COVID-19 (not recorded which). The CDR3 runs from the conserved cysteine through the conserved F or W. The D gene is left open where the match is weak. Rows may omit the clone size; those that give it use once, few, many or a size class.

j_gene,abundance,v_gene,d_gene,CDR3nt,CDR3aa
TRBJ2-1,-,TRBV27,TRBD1,TGTGCCAGCAGTCCCGGACAGGGCAGACTCGGGCTACGTGAGCAGTTCTTC,CASSPGQGRLGLREQFF
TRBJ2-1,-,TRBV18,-,TGTGCCAGCTCACCATCGAGGAGTGAGCAGTTCTTC,CASSPSRSEQFF
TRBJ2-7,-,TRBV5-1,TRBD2,TGCGCCAGCAGCTCGATAGCGGGAGATACTTACGAGCAGTACTTC,CASSSIAGDTYEQYF
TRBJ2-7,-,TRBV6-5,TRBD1,TGTGCCAGCAGTTACTCGGCGACAGGGGGCCTGAGGGAGCAGTACTTC,CASSYSATGGLREQYF
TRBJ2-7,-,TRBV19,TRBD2,TGTGCCAGTAGTACCCGGGAGGCCCCCTACTACGAGCAGTACTTC,CASSTREAPYYEQYF
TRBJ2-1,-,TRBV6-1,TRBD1,TGTGCCAGCAGTGAAGCTTCAGGGGGAACCTACAATGAGCAGTTCTTC,CASSEASGGTYNEQFF
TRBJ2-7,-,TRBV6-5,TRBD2,TGTGCCAGCAGTTACAGGGGAACCGGGGGGGAGCAGTACTTC,CASSYRGTGGEQYF
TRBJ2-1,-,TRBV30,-,TGTGCCTGGGCAGGAGCCCGAGCGGGTAACTACAATGAGCAGTTCTTC,CAWAGARAGNYNEQFF
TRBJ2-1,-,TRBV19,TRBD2,TGTGCCAGTTCGACTAGCGGGAGCTCCTACAATGAGCAGTTCTTC,CASSTSGSSYNEQFF
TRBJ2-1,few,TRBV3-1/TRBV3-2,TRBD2,TGTGCCAGCAGCCAAGAAAACCCGTGGACTAGCGGTAACAATGAGCAGTTCTTC,CASSQENPWTSGNNEQFF
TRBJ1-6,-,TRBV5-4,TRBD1,TGTGCCAGCAGATTGGGGGGGACAGGGGGAAATTCACCCCTCCACTTT,CASRLGGTGGNSPLHF
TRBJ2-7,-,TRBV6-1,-,TGTGCCAGCAGTGAAAGTAGAGCCAACCCCTCCTACGAGCAGTACTTC,CASSESRANPSYEQYF
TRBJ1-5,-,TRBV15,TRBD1,TGTGCCACCAGCAGCGTTAGGGGGCCACAGCCCCAGCATTTT,CATSSVRGPQPQHF
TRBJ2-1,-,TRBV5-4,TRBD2,TGTGCCAGCAGCGTAACTAGCGATGAGCAGTTCTTC,CASSVTSDEQFF
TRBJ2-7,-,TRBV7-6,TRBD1,TGTGCCAGCAGCTTATGGACAGGGGGCGGCGAGCAGTACTTC,CASSLWTGGGEQYF
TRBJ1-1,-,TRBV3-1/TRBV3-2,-,TGTGCCAGCAGCCAAGCCGGGGGCACTGAAGCTTTCTTT,CASSQAGGTEAFF
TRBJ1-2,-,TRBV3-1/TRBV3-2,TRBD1,TGTGCCAGCAGCCAAGATTTCCGGACAGGTTCCTATGGCTACACCTTC,CASSQDFRTGSYGYTF
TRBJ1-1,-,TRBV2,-,TGTGCCAGCAGTGATCAGCAGGGGATCACTGAAGCTTTCTTT,CASSDQQGITEAFF
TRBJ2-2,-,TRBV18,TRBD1,TGTGCCAGCTCACCATTGAGGACAGGGGCGAACACCGGGGAGCTGTTTTTT,CASSPLRTGANTGELFF
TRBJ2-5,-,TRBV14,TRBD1,TGTGCCAGCAGCCCGGGACAGGGAGTGGAAGAGACCCAGTACTTC,CASSPGQGVEETQYF
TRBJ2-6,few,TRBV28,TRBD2,TGTGCCAGCAGTTTTCTATTAAGCCACACTAGCGGGAGGAGACGTGGGGCCAACGTCCTGACTTTC,CASSFLLSHTSGRRRGANVLTF
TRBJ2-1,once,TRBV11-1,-,TGTGCCAGCAGCTTTTTCAACAATGAGCAGTTCTTC,CASSFFNNEQFF
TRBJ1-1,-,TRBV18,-,TGTGCCAGCTCACCAAAGGGGAAGGGCACTGAAGCTTTCTTT,CASSPKGKGTEAFF
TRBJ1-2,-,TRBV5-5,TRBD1,TGTGCCAGCAGCCAACGGACAGGCCCCTATGGCTACACCTTC,CASSQRTGPYGYTF
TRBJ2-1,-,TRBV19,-,TGTGCCAGTAGTGCCGGGACTGGGCAGTTCTTC,CASSAGTGQFF
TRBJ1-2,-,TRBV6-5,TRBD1,TGTGCCAGCAGTCGTACAGGGGGCTTGGATGGCTACACCTTC,CASSRTGGLDGYTF
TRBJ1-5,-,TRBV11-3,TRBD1,TGTGCCAGCAGCTTAGATCGGCGGGACAGGGGGCGCAGTAGCAATCAGCCCCAGCATTTT,CASSLDRRDRGRSSNQPQHF
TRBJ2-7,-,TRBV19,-,TGTGCCAGTAGTATGGTGCGGGGGCAAACCTACGAGCAGTACTTC,CASSMVRGQTYEQYF
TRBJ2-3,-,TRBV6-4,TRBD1,TGTGCCAGCAGCGGACAGGGGGCCACAGATACGCAGTATTTT,CASSGQGATDTQYF
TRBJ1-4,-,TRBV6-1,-,TGTGCCAGCAGTGTCGACGGAGGATCCCGAGCAGAAAAACTGTTTTTT,CASSVDGGSRAEKLFF
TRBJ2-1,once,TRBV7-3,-,TGTGCCAGCAGCTTAAGGGGCGGCTCCTACAATGAGCAGTTCTTC,CASSLRGGSYNEQFF